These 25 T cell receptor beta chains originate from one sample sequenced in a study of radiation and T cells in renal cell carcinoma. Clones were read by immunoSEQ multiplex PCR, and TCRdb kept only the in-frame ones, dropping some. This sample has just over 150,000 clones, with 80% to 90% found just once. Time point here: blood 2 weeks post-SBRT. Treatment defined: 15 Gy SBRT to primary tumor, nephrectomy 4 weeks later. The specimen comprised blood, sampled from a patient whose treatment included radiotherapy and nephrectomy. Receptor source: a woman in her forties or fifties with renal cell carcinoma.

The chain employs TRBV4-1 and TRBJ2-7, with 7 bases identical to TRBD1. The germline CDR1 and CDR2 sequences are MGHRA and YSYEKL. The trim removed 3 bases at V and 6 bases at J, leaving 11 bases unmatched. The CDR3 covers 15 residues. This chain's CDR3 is CASSQDRLPLVEQYF. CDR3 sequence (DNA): TGCGCCAGCAGCCAGGACAGGCTCCCCCTGGTCGAGCAGTACTTC.

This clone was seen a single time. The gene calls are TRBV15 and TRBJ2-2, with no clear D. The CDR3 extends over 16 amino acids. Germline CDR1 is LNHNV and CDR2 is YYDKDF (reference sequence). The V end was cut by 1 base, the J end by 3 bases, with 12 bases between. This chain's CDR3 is CATSRVYEAHTGELFF. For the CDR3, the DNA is TGTGCCACCAGCAGAGTCTATGAAGCGCACACCGGGGAGCTGTTTTTT.

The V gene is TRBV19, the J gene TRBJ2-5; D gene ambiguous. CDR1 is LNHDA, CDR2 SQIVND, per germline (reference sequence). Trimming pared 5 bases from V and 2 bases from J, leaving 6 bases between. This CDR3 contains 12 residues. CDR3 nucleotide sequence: TGTGCCAGTAGTTACGGGCAAGAGACCCAGTACTTC. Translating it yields CASSYGQETQYF.

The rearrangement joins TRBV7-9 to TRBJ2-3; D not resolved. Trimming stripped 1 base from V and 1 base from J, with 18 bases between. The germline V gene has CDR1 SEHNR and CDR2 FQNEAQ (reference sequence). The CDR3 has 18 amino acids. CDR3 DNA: TGTGCCAGCAGCTTAGGCTACCGGTCAGGAGTTCGCACAGATACGCAGTATTTT. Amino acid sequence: CASSLGYRSGVRTDTQYF.

The CDR3 DNA reads TGTGCCAGCCGGAGAGGGACAGGGCTTAACACTGAAGCTTTCTTT. Translating gives CASRRGTGLNTEAFF. The chain uses TRBV25-1 and TRBJ1-1; 9 bases map to TRBD1. Trimming at V came to 8 bases and at J to 2 bases, leaving 9 bases not matched to a gene. The CDR3 extends over 15 amino acids. CDR1 is MGHDK and CDR2 is SYGVNS in the germline V gene.

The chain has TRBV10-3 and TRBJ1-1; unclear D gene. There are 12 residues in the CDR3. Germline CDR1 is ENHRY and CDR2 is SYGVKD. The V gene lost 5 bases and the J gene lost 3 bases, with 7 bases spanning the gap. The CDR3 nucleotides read TGTGCCATCAGTTTAACGGACACTGAAGCTTTCTTT. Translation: CAISLTDTEAFF.

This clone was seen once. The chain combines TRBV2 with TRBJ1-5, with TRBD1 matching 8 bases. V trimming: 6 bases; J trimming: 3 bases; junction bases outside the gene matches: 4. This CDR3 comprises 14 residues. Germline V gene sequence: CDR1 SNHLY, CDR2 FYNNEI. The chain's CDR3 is CASSRTGNNQPQHF. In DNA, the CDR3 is TGTGCCAGCAGCCGGACAGGGAACAATCAGCCCCAGCATTTT. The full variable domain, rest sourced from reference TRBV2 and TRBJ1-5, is EPEVTQTPSHQVTQMGQEVILRCVPISNHLYFYWYRQILGQKVEFLVSFYNNEISEKSEIFDDQFSVERPDGSNFTLKIRSTKLEDSAMYFCASSRTGNNQPQHFGDGTRLSIL.

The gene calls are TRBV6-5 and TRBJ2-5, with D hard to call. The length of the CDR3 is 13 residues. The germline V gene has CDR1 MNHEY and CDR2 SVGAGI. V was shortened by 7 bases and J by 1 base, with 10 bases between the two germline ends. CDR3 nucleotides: TGTGCCAGCACTCCGCCGGGCCAAGAGACCCAGTACTTC. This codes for CASTPPGQETQYF.

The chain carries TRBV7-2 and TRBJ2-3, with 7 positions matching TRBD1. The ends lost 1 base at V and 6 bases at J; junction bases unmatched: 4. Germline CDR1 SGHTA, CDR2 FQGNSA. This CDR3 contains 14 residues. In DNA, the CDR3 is TGTGCCAGCAGCTTAGGACAGGGTTTGGATACGCAGTATTTT. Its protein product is CASSLGQGLDTQYF.

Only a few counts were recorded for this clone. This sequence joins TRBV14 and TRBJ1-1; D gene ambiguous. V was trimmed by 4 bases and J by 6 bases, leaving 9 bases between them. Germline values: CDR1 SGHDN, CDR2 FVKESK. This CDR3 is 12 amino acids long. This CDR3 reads CASSPQTSEAFF. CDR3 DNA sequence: TGTGCCAGCAGCCCCCAAACGTCTGAAGCTTTCTTT.

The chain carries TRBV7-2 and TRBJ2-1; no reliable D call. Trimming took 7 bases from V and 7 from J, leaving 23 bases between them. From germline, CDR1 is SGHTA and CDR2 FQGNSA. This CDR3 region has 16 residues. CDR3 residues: CASNPLPRLASNEQFF. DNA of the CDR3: TGTGCCAGCAACCCCCTCCCGAGGTTAGCAAGTAATGAGCAGTTCTTC.

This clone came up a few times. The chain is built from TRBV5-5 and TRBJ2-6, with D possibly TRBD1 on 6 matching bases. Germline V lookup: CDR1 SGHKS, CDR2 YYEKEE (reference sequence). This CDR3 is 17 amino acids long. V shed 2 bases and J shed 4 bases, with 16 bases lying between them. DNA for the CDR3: TGTGCCAGCAGCTTACCTCACACAGGGTCCGGGGCCAACGTCCTGACTTTC. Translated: CASSLPHTGSGANVLTF.

CDR3 sequence reads: CASSQGLATQETQYF. CDR3 DNA: TGCGCCAGCAGCCAGGGACTAGCGACTCAAGAGACCCAGTACTTC. V usage is TRBV5-1 and J usage is TRBJ2-5; 10 bases line up with TRBD2. CDR1 and CDR2 from the germline V gene are SGHRS and YFSETQ. V shed 4 bases and J 2 bases; nucleotides not matched to a gene: 5. The CDR3 totals 15 residues.

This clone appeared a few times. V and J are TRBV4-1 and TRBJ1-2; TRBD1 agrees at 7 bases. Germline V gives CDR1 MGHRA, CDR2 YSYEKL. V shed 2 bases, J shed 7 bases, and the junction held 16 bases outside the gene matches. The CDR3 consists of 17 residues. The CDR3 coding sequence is TGCGCCAGCAGCCAAAGAGGAGGGGGCGCTTCAGAAGGTGGCTACACCTTC. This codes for CASSQRGGGASEGGYTF.

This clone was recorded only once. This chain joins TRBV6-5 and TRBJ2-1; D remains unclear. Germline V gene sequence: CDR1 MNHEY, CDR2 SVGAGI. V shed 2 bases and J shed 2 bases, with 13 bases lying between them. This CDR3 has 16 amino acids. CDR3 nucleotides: TGTGCCAGCAGTTACGCTAGGTCAGCACCCTACAATGAGCAGTTCTTC. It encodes CASSYARSAPYNEQFF.

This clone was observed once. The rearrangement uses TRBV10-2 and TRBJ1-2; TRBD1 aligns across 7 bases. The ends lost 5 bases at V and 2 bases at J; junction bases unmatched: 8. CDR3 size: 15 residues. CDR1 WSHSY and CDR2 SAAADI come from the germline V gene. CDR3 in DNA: TGCGCCAGCAGTTCAAGTGGGACAGCAAACTATGGCTACACCTTC. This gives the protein CASSSSGTANYGYTF.

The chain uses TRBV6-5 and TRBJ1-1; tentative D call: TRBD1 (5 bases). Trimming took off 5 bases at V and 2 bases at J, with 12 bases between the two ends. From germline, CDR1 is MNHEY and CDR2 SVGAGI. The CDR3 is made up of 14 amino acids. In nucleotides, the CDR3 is TGTGCCAGCAGTGTGCCTGGGGGAAACACTGAAGCTTTCTTT. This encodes CASSVPGGNTEAFF.

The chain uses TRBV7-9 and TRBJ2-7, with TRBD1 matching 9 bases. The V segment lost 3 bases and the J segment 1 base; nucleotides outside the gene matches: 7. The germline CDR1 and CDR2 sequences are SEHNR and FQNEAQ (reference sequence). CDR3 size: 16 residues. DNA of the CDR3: TGTGCCAGCAGCTTTCCCGGGACAGGGCTATCCTACGAGCAGTACTTC. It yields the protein CASSFPGTGLSYEQYF. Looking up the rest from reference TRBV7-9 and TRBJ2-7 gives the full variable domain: DTGVSQNPRHKITKRGQNVTFRCDPISEHNRLYWYRQTLGQGPEFLTYFQNEAQLEKSRLLSDRFSAERPKGSFSTLEIQRTEQGDSAMYLCASSFPGTGLSYEQYFGPGTRLTVT.

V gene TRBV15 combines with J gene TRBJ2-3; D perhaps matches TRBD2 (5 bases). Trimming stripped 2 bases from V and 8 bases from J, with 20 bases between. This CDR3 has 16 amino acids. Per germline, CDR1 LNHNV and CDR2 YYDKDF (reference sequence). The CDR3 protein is CATSRSPGEGVATQYF. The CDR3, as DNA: TGTGCCACCAGCAGATCCCCTGGAGAGGGAGTTGCTACGCAGTATTTT.

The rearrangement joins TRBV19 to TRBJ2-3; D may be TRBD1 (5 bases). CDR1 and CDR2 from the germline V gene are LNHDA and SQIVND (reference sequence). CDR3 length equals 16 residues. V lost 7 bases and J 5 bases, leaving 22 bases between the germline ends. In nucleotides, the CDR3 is TGTGCCAGTAAGTCAACAGGATCCGAAAGTGGAGATACGCAGTATTTT. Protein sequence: CASKSTGSESGDTQYF.

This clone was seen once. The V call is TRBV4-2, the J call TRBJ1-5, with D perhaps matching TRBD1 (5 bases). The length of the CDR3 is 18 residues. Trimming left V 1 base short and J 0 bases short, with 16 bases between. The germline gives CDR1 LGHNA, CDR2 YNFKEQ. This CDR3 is CASSQGMGGEYSNQPQHF. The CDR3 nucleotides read TGTGCCAGCAGCCAAGGTATGGGAGGGGAGTATAGCAATCAGCCCCAGCATTTT.

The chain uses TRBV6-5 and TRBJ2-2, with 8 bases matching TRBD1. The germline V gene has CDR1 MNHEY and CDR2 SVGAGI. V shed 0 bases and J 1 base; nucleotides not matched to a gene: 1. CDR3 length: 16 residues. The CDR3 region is CASSYSRGRNTGELFF. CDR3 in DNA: TGTGCCAGCAGTTACTCCAGGGGGCGGAACACCGGGGAGCTGTTTTTT.

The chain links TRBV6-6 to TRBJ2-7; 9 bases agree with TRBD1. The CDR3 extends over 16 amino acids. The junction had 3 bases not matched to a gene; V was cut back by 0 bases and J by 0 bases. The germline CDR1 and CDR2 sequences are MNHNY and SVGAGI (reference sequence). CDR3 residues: CASSYSRTGASYEQYF. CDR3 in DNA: TGTGCCAGCAGTTACTCGAGGACAGGGGCCTCCTACGAGCAGTACTTC.

The CDR3 coding sequence is TGTGCCAGTAGTATATTCGCAGGACTAAACACCGGGGAGCTGTTTTTT. Its protein is CASSIFAGLNTGELFF. V usage is TRBV19 and J usage is TRBJ2-2; D is possibly TRBD2 (6 bases). V gave up 2 bases and J gave up 2 bases, with 12 bases separating them. Germline V gives CDR1 LNHDA, CDR2 SQIVND (reference sequence). CDR3 length: 16 amino acids.

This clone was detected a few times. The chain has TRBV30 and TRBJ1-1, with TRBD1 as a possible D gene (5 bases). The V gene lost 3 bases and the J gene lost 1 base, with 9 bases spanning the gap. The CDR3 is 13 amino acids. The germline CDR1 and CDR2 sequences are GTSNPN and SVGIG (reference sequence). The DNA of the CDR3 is TGTGCCTGGAGGTTGCAGGGGAACACTGAAGCTTTCTTT. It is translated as CAWRLQGNTEAFF.